This T cell receptor beta chain derives from a study of cytomegalovirus exposure and HLA in healthy donors. On the study more broadly: Counted in an early data release were 75 million to 85 million unique TCRs from HLA-typed donors.

PCR involved 60 Vbeta and 13 Jbeta primers. Produced via immunoSEQ multiplex PCR; TCRdb's table is partial and in-frame only. The sample gives 100,000 or so clones, more than 60% of which show up once; approximately 4.8% is in the top ten. With regard to this clone: Its target is unknown.

Points from the study as a whole: CMV antigen specificity was confirmed in vitro for three CMV-associated chains.

The source is a woman in her late teens or twenties in good health and CMV-seropositive. Material: PBMCs.

CDR3 sequence: CASSVPLGTGEETQYF. As DNA, the CDR3 is TGTGCCAGCAGCGTACCCCTTGGGACAGGGGAAGAGACCCAGTACTTC. This chain links TRBV9 with TRBJ2-5; 10 positions match TRBD1. This CDR3 contains 16 residues. Germline CDR1 is SGDLS and CDR2 is YYNGEE. V was pared by 1 base and J by 3 bases, with 6 bases of the junction left unmatched.